These 28 T cell receptor beta chains were all obtained from the same sample, sequenced in a study of shared clonotypes between healthy human individuals. Positive CCR7 selection of CD45RO-negative cells yielded the naive CD8 cells, and terminally differentiated effector memory CD45RA+ cells were excluded. The table came from immunoSEQ multiplex PCR; TCRdb's copy has only in-frame clones and leaves some out. The table has about 2 million clones, about 95% seen once. Sequencing was carried out using naive CD8+ T cells sorted from blood. These receptors were taken from a man younger than 35 in good health.

In DNA, the CDR3 is TGTGCCAGCAGTTACGCGGATCAGGGTTCCTACAATGAGCAGTTCTTC. It specifies CASSYADQGSYNEQFF. The chain has TRBV6-6 and TRBJ2-1; tentative D call: TRBD1 (5 bases). The CDR3 totals 16 residues. The germline V and J ends were trimmed by 2 bases and 1 base, with 12 bases remaining between them. Per germline, CDR1 MNHNY and CDR2 SVGAGI (reference sequence).

This chain uses TRBV4-3 with TRBJ2-1; D might be TRBD2 (5 bases). From germline, CDR1 is LGHNA and CDR2 YSLEER. V dropped 1 base and J dropped 9 bases, with 7 bases sitting between them. This CDR3 has 12 amino acids. The CDR3 loop reads CASSQGEGEQFF. CDR3 sequence (DNA): TGCGCCAGCAGCCAAGGAGAGGGTGAGCAGTTCTTC.

This chain connects TRBV19 to TRBJ1-6; no firm D call. CDR1 and CDR2 from the germline V gene are LNHDA and SQIVND (reference sequence). The CDR3 runs 14 residues. V was pared by 1 base and J by 8 bases, with 9 bases between. In nucleotides, the CDR3 is TGTGCCAGTAGTATAGGAGGTAGTTATTCACCCCTCCACTTT. Its protein is CASSIGGSYSPLHF. Drawing the rest from reference TRBV19 and TRBJ1-6, the complete variable domain is DGGITQSPKYLFRKEGQNVTLSCEQNLNHDAMYWYRQDPGQGLRLIYYSQIVNDFQKGDIAEGYSVSREKKESFPLTVTSAQKNPTAFYLCASSIGGSYSPLHFGNGTRLTVT.

In regard to this clone: Other DNA sequences in this sample translate to the same CDR3. V gene TRBV4-1 combines with J gene TRBJ2-5, with D perhaps matching TRBD2 (6 bases). The CDR3 extends over 15 amino acids. The germline V gene encodes CDR1 MGHRA and CDR2 YSYEKL. Trimming shortened V by 1 base and J by 5 bases, and 14 bases separated the two germline ends. DNA of the CDR3: TGCGCCAGCAGCCAAGTGGGGGGAATTGGGGAGACCCAGTACTTC. Its translation: CASSQVGGIGETQYF.

This chain links TRBV5-6 with TRBJ1-3; D gene unclear. V shed 0 bases and J shed 0 bases, with 10 bases lying between them. This CDR3 comprises 16 residues. Per germline, CDR1 SGHDT and CDR2 YYEEEE. Here the CDR3 reads CASSLVAQYSGNTIYF. CDR3 nucleotides: TGTGCCAGCAGCTTGGTCGCGCAGTACTCTGGAAACACCATATATTTT.

The chain has TRBV2 and TRBJ2-7; TRBD1 aligns across 8 bases. Unmatched junction bases numbered 12, after V lost 3 bases and J lost 2 bases. The germline gives CDR1 SNHLY, CDR2 FYNNEI. There are 17 residues in the CDR3. The CDR3 DNA follows: TGTGCCAGCAGTGAGGACAGGGTGACATCGGGGGCCTACGAGCAGTACTTC. It yields the protein CASSEDRVTSGAYEQYF.

The V and J genes are TRBV4-3 and TRBJ2-5, with D maybe TRBD1 (6 bases). V lost 2 bases and J 5 bases, leaving 12 bases between the germline ends. CDR3 size: 14 residues. The germline gives CDR1 LGHNA, CDR2 YSLEER. The chain's CDR3 is CASSQQQGDETQYF. The CDR3 coding sequence is TGCGCCAGCAGCCAACAACAGGGTGACGAGACCCAGTACTTC.

The chain is built from TRBV7-9 and TRBJ2-2; no reliable D call. The CDR3 has 15 amino acids. V was trimmed by 6 bases and J by 3 bases, leaving 14 bases between them. CDR1 is SEHNR, CDR2 FQNEAQ, per germline (reference sequence). The CDR3 DNA is TGTGCCAGCAGGCGCCATGGGGTTTACACCGGGGAGCTGTTTTTT. This encodes CASRRHGVYTGELFF.

This sequence joins TRBV27 and TRBJ2-5; 9 positions match TRBD1. This CDR3 comprises 14 residues. CDR1 is MNHEY and CDR2 is SMNVEV in the germline V gene (reference sequence). The trim removed 8 bases at V and 5 bases at J, leaving 9 bases unmatched. The CDR3 reads CASRPGTGLETQYF. For the CDR3, the DNA is TGTGCCAGCCGGCCCGGGACAGGGCTGGAGACCCAGTACTTC.

The CDR3 bases are TGTGCCAGCAGCTTTTTAGCGGGAGGGGATGAGCAGTTCTTC. Its protein product is CASSFLAGGDEQFF. The chain employs TRBV11-2 and TRBJ2-1, with 11 bases lining up with TRBD2. From germline, CDR1 is SGHAT and CDR2 FQNNGV. The CDR3 extends over 14 amino acids. The V and J ends lost 3 bases and 8 bases, in that order; junction bases with no gene match: 3.

The chain is built from TRBV11-2 and TRBJ1-1, with D perhaps TRBD1 (5 bases). Looked up from germline, CDR1 is SGHAT and CDR2 is FQNNGV. CDR3 size: 16 residues. Trimming stripped 3 bases from V and 5 bases from J, with 19 bases between. CDR3 coding DNA: TGTGCCAGCAGCTTGTTCAGGGTTGCCGTTATGACTGAAGCTTTCTTT. The encoded protein is CASSLFRVAVMTEAFF.

The rearrangement joins TRBV6-1 to TRBJ1-1; D call uncertain. The length of the CDR3 is 8 residues. V gave up 7 bases and J gave up 10 bases, with 4 bases separating them. In germline, CDR1 is MNHNS, CDR2 SASEGT. CDR3: CASNGAFF. The CDR3 DNA sequence: TGTGCCAGCAACGGAGCTTTCTTT.

The chain carries TRBV29-1 and TRBJ2-1; TRBD2 aligns across 10 bases. The ends lost 4 bases at V and 5 bases at J; junction bases unmatched: 5. Germline V gene data show CDR1 as SQVTM and CDR2 as ANQGSEA. The CDR3 runs 14 residues. The CDR3 nucleotides are TGCAGCGTTGTCCCTAGCGGGAGCCACAATGAGCAGTTCTTC. Protein product: CSVVPSGSHNEQFF.

This chain joins TRBV13 and TRBJ1-6, with a possible D match to TRBD1 (5 bases). V lost 5 bases, J lost 9 bases, and 17 bases lay in between. Germline assignment: CDR1 PRHDT and CDR2 FYEKMQ (reference sequence). CDR3 length: 15 amino acids. CDR3 sequence (DNA): TGTGCCAGCAGCCAAACGGCAGGGTTGGGTTCACCCCTCCACTTT. Translation gives CASSQTAGLGSPLHF. The full variable domain, in which reference TRBV13 and TRBJ1-6 provide the parts outside the CDR3, is AAGVIQSPRHLIKEKRETATLKCYPIPRHDTVYWYQQGPGQDPQFLISFYEKMQSDKGSIPDRFSAQQFSDYHSELNMSSLELGDSALYFCASSQTAGLGSPLHFGNGTRLTVT.

The V and J genes are TRBV6-5 and TRBJ2-1; 10 bases are shared with TRBD2. The germline V gene has CDR1 MNHEY and CDR2 SVGAGI. With V trimmed by 10 bases and J by 6 bases, 9 bases remained unmatched. The CDR3 extends over 14 amino acids. The CDR3 protein is CATSSGSTFNEQFF. Here the CDR3 DNA reads TGTGCCACGTCTAGCGGGAGCACGTTCAATGAGCAGTTCTTC.

This chain connects TRBV18 to TRBJ2-5, with a possible D match to TRBD1 (6 bases). The germline V gene has CDR1 KGHSH and CDR2 LQKENI. The CDR3 has 16 residues. The V gene lost 2 bases and the J gene lost 1 base, with 14 bases spanning the gap. The CDR3 here is CASSPESTGSQETQYF. In DNA form, the CDR3 reads TGTGCCAGCTCACCAGAGTCGACAGGTTCCCAAGAGACCCAGTACTTC.

Regarding this clone: Other nucleotide sequences from this sample produce the same CDR3. V usage is TRBV19 and J usage is TRBJ2-7; 7 positions match TRBD1. Germline CDR1 is LNHDA and CDR2 is SQIVND (reference sequence). V trimming: 3 bases; J trimming: 3 bases; junction bases outside the gene matches: 5. The CDR3 runs 14 residues. CDR3 DNA sequence: TGTGCCAGTAGTATCCTGGCAGGGGGCTACGAGCAGTACTTC. Its protein is CASSILAGGYEQYF.

The genes are TRBV27 and TRBJ2-7; perhaps D is TRBD1 or TRBD2 (5 bases each). The germline CDR1 and CDR2 sequences are MNHEY and SMNVEV (reference sequence). This CDR3 region has 15 residues. Trimming took off 4 bases at V and 7 bases at J, with 20 bases between the two ends. Here the CDR3 reads CASSWTGTGKREQYF. Written as DNA, the CDR3 is TGTGCCAGCAGTTGGACCGGGACGGGAAAAAGGGAGCAGTACTTC.

The chain is built from TRBV7-9 and TRBJ1-1; TRBD1 aligns across 7 bases. Germline CDR1 reads SEHNR; CDR2 reads FQNEAQ (reference sequence). The CDR3 spans 15 residues. J lost 7 bases, V lost 1 base, and 9 bases had no gene match. The CDR3 DNA follows: TGTGCCAGCAGCTTAGGGGCGGGACAGCCCCTTGAAGCTTTCTTT. It specifies CASSLGAGQPLEAFF.

The gene calls are TRBV6-5 and TRBJ2-7, with D unresolved. V was clipped by 3 bases and J by 3 bases, with 6 bases between them. There are 12 residues in the CDR3. Germline V gene data show CDR1 as MNHEY and CDR2 as SVGAGI. CDR3 loop: CASSYMGYEQYF. In DNA, the CDR3 is TGTGCCAGCAGTTATATGGGCTACGAGCAGTACTTC.

J is TRBJ2-7 and V is TRBV15, with TRBD1 identical over 8 bases. Germline values: CDR1 LNHNV, CDR2 YYDKDF (reference sequence). Trimming at V came to 5 bases and at J to 3 bases, leaving 9 bases not matched to a gene. This CDR3 has 15 amino acids. CDR3 DNA sequence: TGTGCCACCAGCCTAGAGGGGACAGGTAACTACGAGCAGTACTTC. Amino acids: CATSLEGTGNYEQYF. The full variable domain, completed using reference TRBV15 and TRBJ2-7, is DAMVIQNPRYQVTQFGKPVTLSCSQTLNHNVMYWYQQKSSQAPKLLFHYYDKDFNNEADTPDNFQSRRPNTSFCFLDIRSPGLGDTAMYLCATSLEGTGNYEQYFGPGTRLTVT.

This clone was counted between two and nine times. The sample holds other DNA sequences that translate to the same CDR3. The chain links TRBV7-9 to TRBJ1-1; D may be TRBD1 (5 bases). Germline V lookup: CDR1 SEHNR, CDR2 FQNEAQ (reference sequence). This CDR3 has 14 residues. V was cut by 1 base and J by 1 base, with 7 bases left in between. CDR3 DNA sequence: TGTGCCAGCAGCTTAGGTCAGGGGAACACTGAAGCTTTCTTT. It specifies CASSLGQGNTEAFF.

V usage is TRBV27 and J usage is TRBJ2-7; 12 nucleotides match TRBD2. Germline V gene data show CDR1 as MNHEY and CDR2 as SMNVEV (reference sequence). The CDR3 sequence is 16 residues long. Trimming removed 5 bases from V and 5 bases from J; junction bases left unmatched: 10. The CDR3 spells CASSMTSTSGRHEQYF. CDR3 coding DNA: TGTGCCAGCAGTATGACTTCGACTAGCGGGAGACACGAGCAGTACTTC.

The chain uses TRBV6-4 and TRBJ2-2; TRBD2 is a possible D gene (6 bases). V was cut by 0 bases and J by 4 bases, with 15 bases left in between. The CDR3 spans 17 residues. The germline V gene has CDR1 MRHNA and CDR2 SNTAGT. In DNA, the CDR3 is TGTGCCAGCAGTGACTCGAGGGGCGGGGTCCCCACCGGGGAGCTGTTTTTT. Its protein is CASSDSRGGVPTGELFF.

This chain uses TRBV30 with TRBJ2-5; 11 bases line up with TRBD2. The length of the CDR3 is 15 residues. V was pared by 4 bases and J by 4 bases, with 8 bases of the junction left unmatched. Germline lookup yields CDR1 GTSNPN and CDR2 SVGIG (reference sequence). This chain's CDR3 is CAWTGPLAGGETQYF. The CDR3 DNA reads TGTGCCTGGACCGGCCCCCTAGCGGGAGGAGAGACCCAGTACTTC.

This rearrangement joins TRBV25-1 to TRBJ1-2, with 7 nucleotides matching TRBD1. Germline V gives CDR1 MGHDK, CDR2 SYGVNS. Trimming took 5 bases from V and 5 from J; bases not matched to a gene: 5. This CDR3 has 13 amino acids. CDR3 bases: TGTGCCAGCAGTCCGCCGACAGGGTATGGCTACACCTTC. This sequence encodes CASSPPTGYGYTF.

This clone was counted a single time. The rearrangement links TRBV13 to TRBJ2-7, with D possibly matching TRBD1 (5 bases). From germline, CDR1 is PRHDT and CDR2 FYEKMQ (reference sequence). The length of the CDR3 is 15 residues. The V end was cut by 2 bases, the J end by 5 bases, with 16 bases between. The CDR3 loop is CASSLIRGSDHEQYF. For the CDR3, the DNA is TGTGCCAGCAGCTTAATTAGGGGTTCGGACCACGAGCAGTACTTC.

The rearrangement uses TRBV15 and TRBJ2-7, with a tentative D call TRBD1 (6 bases). Germline-derived CDR1 and CDR2 are LNHNV and YYDKDF (reference sequence). CDR3 size: 14 residues. Between the trimmed V and J ends, which lost 3 bases and 5 bases, there was a span of 14 bases. CDR3: CATSRWGNRDEQYF. For the CDR3, the DNA is TGTGCCACCAGCAGGTGGGGGAACAGGGACGAGCAGTACTTC.